These 24 T cell receptor beta chains originate from one sample sequenced in a study of blood T cells in healthy people across ages. Sample-barcoded 5' priming and a J-beta primer mix drove a second PCR of roughly 6 to 12 cycles. TCRdb passed the 5' RACE reads through MiXCR, listing each CDR3 protein once. Here the sample spans around 790,000 distinct CDR3 sequences, 40% to 50% being singletons. The source material was blood. All receptors come from a man in his sixties in good health.

The chain has TRBV7-6 and TRBJ1-6, with D hard to call. Germline V lookup: CDR1 SGHVS, CDR2 FNYEAQ. This CDR3 has 15 residues. The V and J ends lost 1 base and 10 bases respectively, with 14 bases between them. As DNA, the CDR3 is TGTGCCAGCAGCTTAGAAGCCGGGGATGGCTCACCCCTCCACTTT. Protein sequence: CASSLEAGDGSPLHF.

This chain connects TRBV7-9 to TRBJ1-1; a possible D gene is TRBD1 (6 bases). The CDR3 consists of 13 residues. Trimming shortened V by 8 bases and J by 2 bases, and 12 bases separated the two germline ends. In germline, CDR1 is SEHNR, CDR2 FQNEAQ (reference sequence). DNA of the CDR3: TGTGCCAGCGGGGGACAAATAAACACTGAAGCTTTCTTT. Encoded protein: CASGGQINTEAFF.

The chain joins TRBV9 to TRBJ1-2; the match to TRBD1 covers 7 bases. The length of the CDR3 is 14 residues. In germline, CDR1 is SGDLS, CDR2 YYNGEE. With 0 bases clipped from V and 4 bases from J, the junction kept 3 bases outside the gene matches. The CDR3 DNA sequence: TGTGCCAGCAGCGTAGGAGGGACAGCCTATGGCTACACCTTC. It codes for CASSVGGTAYGYTF.

This sequence joins TRBV28 and TRBJ2-3; TRBD2 matches at 11 bases. The junction had 8 bases not matched to a gene; V was cut back by 10 bases and J by 2 bases. The V gene's germline CDR1 is MDHEN and CDR2 SYDVKM. The CDR3 is 15 residues long. CDR3 amino acids: CATALAGGATDTQYF. The DNA of the CDR3 is TGTGCCACCGCGCTAGCGGGGGGCGCCACAGATACGCAGTATTTT.

This chain uses TRBV12-3 or TRBV12-4 with TRBJ2-1; D possibly corresponds to TRBD1 (5 bases). This CDR3 has 15 residues. V gave up 5 bases and J gave up 0 bases, with 11 bases separating them. CDR3 bases: TGTGCCAGCAGTACAGACAGAAGCTCCTACAATGAGCAGTTCTTC. Protein product: CASSTDRSSYNEQFF.

This clonotype was seen a few times. The rearrangement joins TRBV9 to TRBJ2-3; D is undetermined. V was shortened by 0 bases and J by 6 bases, with 14 bases between the two germline ends. The CDR3 contains 15 residues. Germline V CDR1 and CDR2: SGDLS, YYNGEE. The DNA of the CDR3 is TGTGCCAGCAGCGTAGTGGGCGGTGGATTTGATACGCAGTATTTT. It encodes CASSVVGGGFDTQYF.

This clonotype was seen a few times. The chain combines TRBV6-5 with TRBJ2-1, with D unclear. Germline V gene lookup returns CDR1 MNHEY and CDR2 SVGAGI. This CDR3 is 13 amino acids long. Trimming removed 3 bases at V and 6 bases at J, with 9 bases between. CDR3 sequence reads: CASSYGVANEQFF. For the CDR3, the DNA is TGTGCCAGCAGTTATGGAGTAGCCAATGAGCAGTTCTTC.

In this sample, this clonotype turned up many times. The chain joins TRBV7-6 to TRBJ2-1; D is perhaps TRBD1 (5 bases). Looked up from germline, CDR1 is SGHVS and CDR2 is FNYEAQ. The CDR3 spans 18 residues. Trimming removed 5 bases from V and 0 bases from J, with 20 bases in between. Here the CDR3 reads CASSRRVQGLSSYNEQFF. In nucleotides, the CDR3 is TGTGCCAGCAGCCGAAGGGTTCAGGGATTAAGCTCCTACAATGAGCAGTTCTTC.

V gene TRBV12-5 combines with J gene TRBJ1-2, with D unclear. The CDR3 is made up of 15 amino acids. Germline V lookup: CDR1 LGHNT, CDR2 FRNRAP. The V gene lost 0 bases and the J gene lost 4 bases, with 12 bases spanning the gap. The CDR3, as DNA: TGTGCTAGTGGTTTGGTAGGCGCGGGCGCCTATGGCTACACCTTC. Encoded protein: CASGLVGAGAYGYTF. The full variable domain, rest sourced from reference TRBV12-5 and TRBJ1-2, is DARVTQTPRHKVTEMGQEVTMRCQPILGHNTVFWYRQTMMQGLELLAYFRNRAPLDDSGMPKDRFSAEMPDATLATLKIQPSEPRDSAVYFCASGLVGAGAYGYTFGSGTRLTVV.

In this sample, this clonotype turned up a few times. V usage is TRBV20-1 and J usage is TRBJ1-6; tentatively, D is TRBD1 (5 bases). The V end lost 0 bases, the J end lost 2 bases, and 11 bases lay between the germline ends. The V gene's germline CDR1 is DFQATT and CDR2 SNEGSKA (reference sequence). This CDR3 contains 16 residues. The CDR3 DNA reads TGCAGTGCTAGAGACAGGGAGAAGCCCTATAATTCACCCCTCCACTTT. This sequence encodes CSARDREKPYNSPLHF.

This clonotype was seen a handful of times. This chain links TRBV9 with TRBJ2-7; D is unclear. The V gene's germline CDR1 is SGDLS and CDR2 YYNGEE. This CDR3 has 14 residues. V lost 4 bases and J lost 0, with 11 bases in between. CDR3 protein: CASSPKASSYEQYF. The DNA for the CDR3 is TGTGCCAGCAGCCCAAAAGCAAGCTCCTACGAGCAGTACTTC.

In this sample, this clonotype turned up many times. The rearrangement links TRBV3-1 to TRBJ2-7, with D unclear. Germline values: CDR1 LGHDT, CDR2 YNNKEL (reference sequence). V dropped 4 bases and J dropped 2 bases, with 9 bases sitting between them. This CDR3 region has 13 residues. CDR3 loop: CASSPSGTYEQYF. CDR3 DNA sequence: TGTGCCAGCAGCCCATCCGGAACCTACGAGCAGTACTTC.

The chain uses TRBV20-1 and TRBJ1-6; TRBD1 agrees at 7 bases. Looked up from germline, CDR1 is DFQATT and CDR2 is SNEGSKA (reference sequence). The CDR3 extends over 15 amino acids. Trimming cost V 3 bases and J 4 bases; bases outside gene matches: 6. The CDR3 region is CSASWLDRYNSPLHF. The CDR3 DNA is TGCAGTGCTAGCTGGCTGGACAGGTATAATTCACCCCTCCACTTT.

V and J are TRBV4-3 and TRBJ1-2; D gene unclear. The CDR3 length is 16 residues. V lost 0 bases, J lost 5 bases, and 16 bases lay in between. CDR1 LGHNA and CDR2 YSLEER come from the germline V gene. The CDR3 coding sequence is TGCGCCAGCAGCCAAGAGGGAGTCTCGAGAGGATATGGCTACACCTTC. Its translation: CASSQEGVSRGYGYTF.

With respect to this clonotype: A read error is possible here, since a much larger clone lies one base away. This chain uses TRBV29-1 with TRBJ2-5; possible D gene TRBD2, 6 bases. Germline assignment: CDR1 SQVTM and CDR2 ANQGSEA. V shed 6 bases and J shed 9 bases, with 17 bases lying between them. This CDR3 comprises 12 residues. CDR3 amino acids: CSVGRLGEAQYF. CDR3 in DNA: TGCAGCGTGGGAAGACTTGGGGAGGCCCAGTACTTC.

This clonotype was picked up a small number of times. The rearrangement uses TRBV15 and TRBJ2-7; 9 bases match TRBD2. CDR3 length: 16 residues. Germline trimming cut 5 bases from V and 1 base from J; bases unmatched to any gene: 9. Germline lookup yields CDR1 LNHNV and CDR2 YYDKDF (reference sequence). Here the CDR3 reads CATSAKPSGDSYEQYF. CDR3 in DNA: TGTGCCACCAGCGCCAAACCTAGCGGGGATTCCTACGAGCAGTACTTC.

V and J are TRBV27 and TRBJ1-6; D gene unclear. Trimming shortened V by 6 bases and J by 7 bases, and 13 bases separated the two germline ends. Germline CDR1 reads MNHEY; CDR2 reads SMNVEV (reference sequence). The CDR3 loop spans 14 amino acids. DNA for the CDR3: TGTGCCAGCAGGATGGGAGGACGGAATTCACCCCTCCACTTT. Translated: CASRMGGRNSPLHF.

The chain carries TRBV20-1 and TRBJ2-7, with D possibly TRBD1 on 6 matching bases. CDR1 and CDR2 from the germline V gene are DFQATT and SNEGSKA (reference sequence). The CDR3 length is 11 residues. The germline V and J ends were trimmed by 4 bases and 6 bases, with 10 bases remaining between them. CDR3 in DNA: TGCAGTGCTAAAGGACAGCGCGAGCAGTACTTC. It codes for CSAKGQREQYF.

This clonotype was seen more than once but under ten times. The chain recombines TRBV5-1 with TRBJ2-7; 8 positions agree with TRBD1. This CDR3 has 13 residues. Losses at the gene ends were 4 bases for V and 5 bases for J; bases not matched to a gene: 5. The germline gives CDR1 SGHRS, CDR2 YFSETQ. CDR3 DNA sequence: TGCGCCAGCAGCCGCAGGGGGCAGGACGAGCAGTACTTC. It specifies CASSRRGQDEQYF.

The V and J genes are TRBV6-1 and TRBJ2-3; D ambiguous. The CDR3 loop spans 18 amino acids. The ends were cut back, 5 bases at V and 2 bases at J, with 23 bases in the middle. Germline CDR1 reads MNHNS; CDR2 reads SASEGT. This CDR3 is CASSTKSGYAETTDTQYF. CDR3 DNA sequence: TGTGCCAGCAGTACCAAATCGGGCTACGCGGAGACCACAGATACGCAGTATTTT.

This clonotype was counted once. One end of the junction fails to match germline, which may point to a read error. V gene TRBV7-2 combines with J gene TRBJ1-6, with TRBD1 matching 7 bases. Germline V gene data show CDR1 as SGHTA and CDR2 as FQGNSA. The CDR3 contains 16 residues. As DNA, the CDR3 is TGTGCCAGCAGCTTAGCAGGGGGCTCCTATAATTCACTCCTCCACTTT. Protein sequence: CASSLAGGSYNSLLHF. Drawing the rest from reference TRBV7-2 and TRBJ1-6, the complete variable domain is GAGVSQSPSNKVTEKGKDVELRCDPISGHTALYWYRQSLGQGLEFLIYFQGNSAPDKSGLPSDRFSAERTGGSVSTLTIQRTQQEDSAVYLCASSLAGGSYNSLLHFGNGTRLTVT.

This clonotype has only one observation. The chain is built from TRBV5-5 and TRBJ1-1; perhaps TRBD1 as D (5 bases). Germline CDR1 and CDR2: SGHKS and YYEKEE (reference sequence). Trimming took 1 base from V and 0 from J, leaving 16 bases between them. This CDR3 is built from 17 residues. CDR3 sequence reads: CASSLLLGRQLNTEAFF. The CDR3 nucleotides read TGTGCCAGCAGCTTGCTTTTAGGGCGACAGTTGAACACTGAAGCTTTCTTT.

This rearrangement joins TRBV5-1 to TRBJ2-3, with 10 bases identical to TRBD2. With 3 bases clipped from V and 5 bases from J, the junction kept 3 bases outside the gene matches. Germline CDR1 SGHRS, CDR2 YFSETQ. This CDR3 region has 14 residues. The DNA for the CDR3 is TGCGCCAGCAGCTATGGGACTAGCGTAGATACGCAGTATTTT. Translation: CASSYGTSVDTQYF.

The genes are TRBV6-2 or TRBV6-3 and TRBJ2-5; D is unclear. CDR1 is MNHEY and CDR2 is SVGEGT in the germline V gene. CDR3 length: 12 residues. The germline V and J ends were trimmed by 6 bases and 4 bases, with 9 bases remaining between them. CDR3 DNA sequence: TGTGCCAGCAGAGCCCCGGGAGAGACCCAGTACTTC. This gives the protein CASRAPGETQYF.